This entry describes one TCR beta chain. The CDR3 extends over 17 amino acids. Per the germline V gene, CDR1 is MDHEN and CDR2 is SYDVKM. V shed 2 bases and J shed 0 bases, with 14 bases lying between them. Clones were sequenced by immunoSEQ multiplex PCR, and TCRdb holds only the in-frame ones, with some missing. The data contain about 310,000 clones, over 85% of them singletons. The source of the sample is a study of blood T cell repertoires in COVID-19. This chain connects TRBV28 to TRBJ1-5; D might be TRBD1 (6 bases). Sequencing used PBMCs or T cells enriched from blood (not recorded which). The sequence was obtained from a woman in her 30s who had recovered from COVID-19. In nucleotides, the CDR3 is TGTGCCAGCAGTTTAGGGGGGGGCAGAATTAGCAATCAGCCCCAGCATTTT. Encoded protein: CASSLGGGRISNQPQHF.